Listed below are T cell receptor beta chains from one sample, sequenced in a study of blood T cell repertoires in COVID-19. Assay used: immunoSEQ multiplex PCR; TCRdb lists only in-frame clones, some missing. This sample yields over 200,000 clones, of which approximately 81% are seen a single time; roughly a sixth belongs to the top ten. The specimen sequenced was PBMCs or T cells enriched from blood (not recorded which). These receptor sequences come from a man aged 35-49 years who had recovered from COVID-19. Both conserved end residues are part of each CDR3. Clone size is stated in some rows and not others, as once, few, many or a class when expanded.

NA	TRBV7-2	CASSLELLTDTQYF
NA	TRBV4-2	CASSQTSGTQETQYF
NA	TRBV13	CASSSTGWMEKLFF
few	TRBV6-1	CASSEVDRGNSPLHF
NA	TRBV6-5	CASSPTAASHEQYF
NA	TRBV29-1	CSVAETGNQPQHF
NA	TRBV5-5	CASSLGAGEQYF
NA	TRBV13	CASSLGEGSNSPLHF
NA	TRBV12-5	CASGLVLGQSISNYEQYF
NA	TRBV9	CASSMTSGDANTGELFF
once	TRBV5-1	CASSSRTGREGDEQFF
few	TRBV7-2	CASSEAEIYEQYF
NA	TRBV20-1	CSASSGGEQYF
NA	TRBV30	CAWAFQGVAGGYTF
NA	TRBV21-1	CASSSPRWDRDHQSTDTQYF
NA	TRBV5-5	CRPSDERASEYEQYF
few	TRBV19	CASSPVRNRGAFGYTF
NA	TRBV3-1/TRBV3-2	CASSYTAAGQLTNEQFF
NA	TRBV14	CASSRTTGGNEKLFF
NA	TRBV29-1	CSVSTGNTEAFF
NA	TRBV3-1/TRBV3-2	CASSQYLEVEQYF
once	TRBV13	CASSLGRQGYEQYF
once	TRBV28	CASEDRRIYQPQHF
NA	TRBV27	CASRLGQGNTEAFF